These 20 T cell receptor beta chains were all obtained from the same sample, sequenced in a study of regulatory T cells. Overall study findings and caveats: In CD3G-deficient patients, conventional CD4+ T cells were enriched for hydrophobic CDR3 residues at positions 6 and 7.

The PCR used 52 TRBV and 13 TRBJ primers. The table came from immunoSEQ multiplex PCR; TCRdb's copy has only in-frame clones and leaves some out. The sample has 25,000 to 30,000 clones; about nine tenths are singletons. These receptors have no known antigen. Sequences were obtained from conventional CD4+ T cells sorted from blood. Receptors were obtained from a person between 18 and 30 years old with CD3G deficiency.

The rearrangement links TRBV5-1 to TRBJ2-7, with D perhaps matching TRBD2 (5 bases). Per germline, CDR1 SGHRS and CDR2 YFSETQ. The V and J ends lost 0 bases and 6 bases respectively, with 16 bases between them. The CDR3 has 15 residues. The CDR3 spells CASSLGVGAESEQYF. The DNA for the CDR3 is TGCGCCAGCAGCTTGGGAGTTGGAGCGGAAAGCGAGCAGTACTTC.

This clone was seen only once. This rearrangement joins TRBV12-5 to TRBJ2-1, with 7 positions matching TRBD2. This CDR3 is built from 14 residues. CDR1 LGHNT and CDR2 FRNRAP come from the germline V gene. With 5 bases clipped from V and 7 bases from J, the junction kept 8 bases outside the gene matches. The CDR3 is CASGQTGLWNEQFF. Written as DNA, the CDR3 is TGTGCTAGTGGTCAGACGGGACTATGGAATGAGCAGTTCTTC.

The J gene is TRBJ2-3, the V gene TRBV7-9, with unresolved D. With 1 base removed from V and 1 base from J, the gap between germline ends came to 12 bases. CDR1 is SEHNR, CDR2 FQNEAQ, per germline (reference sequence). The CDR3 contains 16 residues. Written as DNA, the CDR3 is TGTGCCAGCAGCTTAGGGACCGTTCGAGGCACAGATACGCAGTATTTT. Protein sequence: CASSLGTVRGTDTQYF.

The V and J genes are TRBV6-5 and TRBJ2-7; tentatively, D is TRBD2 (5 bases). Per the germline V gene, CDR1 is MNHEY and CDR2 is SVGAGI. This CDR3 contains 13 residues. V dropped 6 bases and J dropped 3 bases, with 12 bases sitting between them. CDR3 protein: CASRRSGSYEQYF. The CDR3 DNA sequence: TGTGCCAGCAGGAGGAGTGGGAGCTACGAGCAGTACTTC.

CDR3 residues: CASSSGQGGAGANVLTF. CDR3 coding DNA: TGTGCCAGTAGCTCGGGACAGGGGGGCGCTGGGGCCAACGTCCTGACTTTC. The chain is built from TRBV19 and TRBJ2-6; 11 nucleotides line up with TRBD1. The junction had 6 bases not matched to a gene; V was cut back by 6 bases and J by 2 bases. Germline V CDR1 and CDR2: LNHDA, SQIVND (reference sequence). The CDR3 covers 17 residues.

This rearrangement joins TRBV11-2 to TRBJ2-2, with 7 bases identical to TRBD2. J gave up 2 bases and V 1 base, and 7 bases lay outside the gene matches. CDR1 is SGHAT and CDR2 is FQNNGV in the germline V gene. The CDR3 is made up of 17 amino acids. CDR3 DNA: TGTGCCAGCAGCTTAGGTGGACTAGGGAGAAACACCGGGGAGCTGTTTTTT. Translated: CASSLGGLGRNTGELFF.

This sequence joins TRBV6-6 and TRBJ2-7; no firm D call. Trimming shortened V by 2 bases and J by 3 bases, and 5 bases separated the two germline ends. The CDR3 is made up of 12 amino acids. Germline CDR1 reads MNHNY; CDR2 reads SVGAGI (reference sequence). The CDR3 nucleotides are TGTGCCAGCAGTTACGACGGCTACGAGCAGTACTTC. This sequence encodes CASSYDGYEQYF.

The sample holds one count of this clone. The V and J genes are TRBV6-1 and TRBJ2-7; 9 bases map to TRBD1. Germline V gives CDR1 MNHNS, CDR2 SASEGT. The CDR3 extends over 13 amino acids. Trimming at V came to 5 bases and at J to 9 bases, leaving 8 bases not matched to a gene. The CDR3 sequence: CASSSGQGSRQYF. The CDR3 nucleotides read TGTGCCAGCAGTTCGGGACAGGGCTCTAGGCAGTACTTC.

The chain uses TRBV28 and TRBJ2-1; TRBD1 aligns across 7 bases. Trimming removed 4 bases from V and 5 bases from J; junction bases left unmatched: 8. This CDR3 is built from 15 residues. The germline V gene encodes CDR1 MDHEN and CDR2 SYDVKM. CDR3 amino acids: CASSSGTVSDNEQFF. DNA of the CDR3: TGTGCCAGCAGTTCCGGGACAGTATCCGACAATGAGCAGTTCTTC.

The chain combines TRBV10-3 with TRBJ2-1; maybe TRBD2 (5 bases). Trimming stripped 4 bases from V and 9 bases from J, with 10 bases between. This CDR3 has 12 amino acids. Germline V gene lookup returns CDR1 ENHRY and CDR2 SYGVKD. CDR3 in amino acids: CAISGPDSEQFF. The CDR3 DNA reads as TGTGCCATCAGTGGACCGGACTCTGAGCAGTTCTTC.

V and J are TRBV7-9 and TRBJ2-3; TRBD2 matches 7 bases. This CDR3 has 19 residues. The junction had 13 bases not matched to a gene; V was cut back by 1 base and J by 0 bases. Per the germline V gene, CDR1 is SEHNR and CDR2 is FQNEAQ (reference sequence). The DNA of the CDR3 is TGTGCCAGCAGCTTAGAATTCCAGCGGGGTGGAGGTAGCACAGATACGCAGTATTTT. Encoded protein: CASSLEFQRGGGSTDTQYF.

This clone was picked up one time. The chain couples TRBV5-1 to TRBJ1-1, with a tentative D call TRBD1 (5 bases). V lost 0 bases to trimming and J lost 2 bases, with 26 bases between them. This CDR3 has 20 residues. CDR1 is SGHRS and CDR2 is YFSETQ in the germline V gene. CDR3 bases: TGCGCCAGCAGCTTGGGGCTTTTGGGGACTTCTCTGCGAGTTAACACTGAAGCTTTCTTT. Its translation is CASSLGLLGTSLRVNTEAFF.

This chain links TRBV5-1 with TRBJ2-5; 8 nucleotides match TRBD1. The CDR3 covers 13 residues. V shed 5 bases and J 5 bases; nucleotides not matched to a gene: 5. Per the germline V gene, CDR1 is SGHRS and CDR2 is YFSETQ. DNA of the CDR3: TGCGCCAGCAGACAGACAGGGGAGGAGACCCAGTACTTC. Its translation is CASRQTGEETQYF. The entire variable domain, with the rest obtained from reference TRBV5-1 and TRBJ2-5, is as follows: KAGVTQTPRYLIKTRGQQVTLSCSPISGHRSVSWYQQTPGQGLQFLFEYFSETQRNKGNFPGRFSGRQFSNSRSEMNVSTLELGDSALYLCASRQTGEETQYFGPGTRLLVL.

This sequence joins TRBV7-9 and TRBJ2-2, with a tentative D call TRBD2 (5 bases). This CDR3 spans 13 amino acids. Trimming cost V 5 bases and J 5 bases, with 9 bases left between them. Per germline, CDR1 SEHNR and CDR2 FQNEAQ (reference sequence). The CDR3: CASSLTRTGELFF. The CDR3 DNA reads as TGTGCCAGCAGCCTAACTAGGACCGGGGAGCTGTTTTTT.

This sequence joins TRBV6-1 and TRBJ2-5, with D perhaps being TRBD1 or TRBD2 (5 bases each). Germline values: CDR1 MNHNS, CDR2 SASEGT. The CDR3 loop spans 15 amino acids. Deletions cut 5 bases from V and 1 base from J, with 14 bases between. The CDR3 sequence is CASSFTWGIQETQYF. The DNA of the CDR3 is TGTGCCAGCAGTTTTACCTGGGGGATCCAAGAGACCCAGTACTTC.

The V gene is TRBV5-1, the J gene TRBJ2-7; D remains ambiguous. Germline CDR1 is SGHRS and CDR2 is YFSETQ. The CDR3 totals 14 residues. V lost 0 bases to trimming and J lost 0 bases, with 7 bases between them. CDR3: CASSLGPRSYEQYF. CDR3 coding DNA: TGCGCCAGCAGCTTGGGACCTCGCTCCTACGAGCAGTACTTC.

This clone was observed a single time. This chain links TRBV6-6 with TRBJ1-5; D is perhaps TRBD1 (5 bases). V was pared by 6 bases and J by 11 bases, with 17 bases between. This CDR3 comprises 13 residues. CDR1 is MNHNY, CDR2 SVGAGI, per germline (reference sequence). The CDR3 protein is CASSPPPGSAQHF. The CDR3 DNA is TGTGCCAGCAGCCCCCCGCCAGGGTCAGCCCAGCATTTT.

A word on this clone: Distinct nucleotide sequences in the sample also encode this CDR3. CDR3 nucleotides: TGTGCCAGCAGTTCCCCCTACGAGCAGTACTTC. Protein product: CASSSPYEQYF. This sequence joins TRBV28 and TRBJ2-7; no definite D call. From germline, CDR1 is MDHEN and CDR2 SYDVKM. The CDR3 is 11 residues long. V lost 4 bases and J 2 bases, leaving 3 bases between the germline ends.

The chain joins TRBV7-6 to TRBJ2-1; D possibly matches TRBD1 or TRBD2 (5 bases each). This CDR3 has 12 amino acids. Germline V gene sequence: CDR1 SGHVS, CDR2 FNYEAQ. V was clipped by 5 bases and J by 11 bases, with 13 bases between them. CDR3 region: CASSPSRGQQFF. The CDR3 DNA is TGTGCCAGCAGCCCCTCACGGGGCCAGCAGTTCTTC.

The chain carries TRBV5-8 and TRBJ2-5; no reliable D call. V was trimmed by 1 base and J by 7 bases, leaving 11 bases between them. Germline CDR1 is SGHTS and CDR2 is YDEGEE. CDR3 length: 13 residues. CDR3 region: CASSLTGPGTQYF. CDR3 nucleotide sequence: TGTGCCAGCAGCTTGACCGGGCCCGGGACCCAGTACTTC.